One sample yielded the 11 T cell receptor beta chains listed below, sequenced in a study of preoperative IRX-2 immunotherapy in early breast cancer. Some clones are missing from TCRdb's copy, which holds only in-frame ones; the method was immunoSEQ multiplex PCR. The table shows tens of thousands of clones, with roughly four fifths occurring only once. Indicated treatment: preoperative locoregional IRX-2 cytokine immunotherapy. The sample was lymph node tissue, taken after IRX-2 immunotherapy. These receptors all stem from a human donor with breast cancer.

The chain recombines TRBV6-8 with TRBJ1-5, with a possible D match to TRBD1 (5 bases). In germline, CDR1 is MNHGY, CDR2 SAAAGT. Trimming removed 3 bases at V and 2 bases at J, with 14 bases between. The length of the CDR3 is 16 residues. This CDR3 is CASSYLLWGGNQPQHF. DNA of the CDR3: TGTGCCAGCAGTTATCTCCTTTGGGGGGGCAATCAGCCCCAGCATTTT.

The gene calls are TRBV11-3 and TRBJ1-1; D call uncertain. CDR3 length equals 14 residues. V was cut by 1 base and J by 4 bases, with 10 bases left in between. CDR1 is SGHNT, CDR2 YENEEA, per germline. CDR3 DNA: TGTGCCAGCAGCTTAGTTGTGGGAACCACTGAAGCTTTCTTT. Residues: CASSLVVGTTEAFF.

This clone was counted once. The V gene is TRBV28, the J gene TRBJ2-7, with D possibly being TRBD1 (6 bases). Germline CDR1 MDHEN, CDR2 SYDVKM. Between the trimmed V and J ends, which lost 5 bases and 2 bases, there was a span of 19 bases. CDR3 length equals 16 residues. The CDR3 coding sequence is TGTGCCAGCAGTCGATCCCGGGACACCCCGACCTACGAGCAGTACTTC. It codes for CASSRSRDTPTYEQYF.

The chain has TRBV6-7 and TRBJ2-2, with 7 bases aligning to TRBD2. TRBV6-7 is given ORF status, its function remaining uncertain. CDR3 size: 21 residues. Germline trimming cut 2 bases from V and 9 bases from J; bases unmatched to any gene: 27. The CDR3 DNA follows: TGTGCCAGCAGTTACCGAAATCCGGGACTACTCGTACACAAGATACACCGGGAGCTGTTTTTT. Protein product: CASSYRNPGLLVHKIHRELFF.

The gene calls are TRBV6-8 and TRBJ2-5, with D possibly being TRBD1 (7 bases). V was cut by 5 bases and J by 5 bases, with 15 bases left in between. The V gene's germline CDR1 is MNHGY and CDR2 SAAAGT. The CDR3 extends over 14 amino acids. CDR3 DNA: TGTGCCAGCAGTGGAACGACAGGGAGGGAGACCCAGTACTTC. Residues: CASSGTTGRETQYF.

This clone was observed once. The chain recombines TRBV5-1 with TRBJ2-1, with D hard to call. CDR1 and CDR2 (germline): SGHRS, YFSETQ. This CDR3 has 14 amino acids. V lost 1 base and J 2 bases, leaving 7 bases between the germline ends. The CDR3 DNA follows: TGCGCCAGCAGCTTGCCCACAGCCTACAATGAGCAGTTCTTC. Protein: CASSLPTAYNEQFF.

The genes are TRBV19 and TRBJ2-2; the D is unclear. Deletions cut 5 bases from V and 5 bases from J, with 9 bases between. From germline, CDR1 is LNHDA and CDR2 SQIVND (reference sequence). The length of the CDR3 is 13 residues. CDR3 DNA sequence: TGTGCCAGTAGTGTGACGCGGACCGGGGAGCTGTTTTTT. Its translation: CASSVTRTGELFF.

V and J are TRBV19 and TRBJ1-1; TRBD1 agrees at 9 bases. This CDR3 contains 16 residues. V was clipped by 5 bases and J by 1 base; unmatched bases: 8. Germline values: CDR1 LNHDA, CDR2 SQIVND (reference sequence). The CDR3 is CASSGTGYGENTEAFF. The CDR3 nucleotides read TGTGCCAGTAGTGGGACAGGGTATGGGGAGAACACTGAAGCTTTCTTT. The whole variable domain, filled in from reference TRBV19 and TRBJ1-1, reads DGGITQSPKYLFRKEGQNVTLSCEQNLNHDAMYWYRQDPGQGLRLIYYSQIVNDFQKGDIAEGYSVSREKKESFPLTVTSAQKNPTAFYLCASSGTGYGENTEAFFGQGTRLTVV.

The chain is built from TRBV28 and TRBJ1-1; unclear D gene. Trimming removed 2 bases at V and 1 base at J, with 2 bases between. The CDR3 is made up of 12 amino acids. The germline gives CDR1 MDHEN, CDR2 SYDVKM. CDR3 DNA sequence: TGTGCCAGCAGTTTAGGGAACACTGAAGCTTTCTTT. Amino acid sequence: CASSLGNTEAFF.

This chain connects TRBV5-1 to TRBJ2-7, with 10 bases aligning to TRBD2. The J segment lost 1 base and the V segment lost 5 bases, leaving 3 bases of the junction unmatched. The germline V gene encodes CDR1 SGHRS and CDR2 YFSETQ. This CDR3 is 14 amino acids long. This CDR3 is CASSTSGVSYEQYF. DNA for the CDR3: TGCGCCAGCAGTACTAGCGGGGTATCCTACGAGCAGTACTTC.

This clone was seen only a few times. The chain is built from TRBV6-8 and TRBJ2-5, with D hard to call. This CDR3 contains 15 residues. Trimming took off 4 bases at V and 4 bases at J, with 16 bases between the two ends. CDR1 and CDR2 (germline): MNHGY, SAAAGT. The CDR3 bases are TGTGCCAGCAGTTTCTCCTCCTTCCTAAGAGAGACCCAGTACTTC. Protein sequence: CASSFSSFLRETQYF.